This entry describes one TCR beta chain. Its antigen is not identified. Trimming stripped 5 bases from V and 5 bases from J, with 16 bases between. The germline V gene encodes CDR1 SEHNR and CDR2 FQNEAQ (reference sequence). The CDR3 is 14 amino acids. These data originate in a study of PD-1 blockade in classical Hodgkin lymphoma. General observations from the study: Before treatment, TCR diversity in newly diagnosed patients was reportedly lower than in healthy donors. Complete responders' baseline diversity resembled that of newly diagnosed patients. Repertoire differences lack defined causes, possibly disease activity or prior therapy.

This table comes from immunoSEQ multiplex PCR, and its TCRdb copy is limited to in-frame clones, with some not included. The top ten hold 7.3% of the sample, which has almost 20,000 clones, around 84% seen once. Time point defined: cycle 4 day 1 (C4D1), after less than seven weeks of nivolumab. Every patient had relapsed following autologous stem cell transplantation, and cohorts differed in brentuximab vedotin exposure. The CD8+ T cells came from thawed PBMCs through magnetic negative selection. The best responses consisted of complete response, partial response or progressive disease. The sequence derives from a human donor with classical Hodgkin lymphoma. The chain recombines TRBV7-9 with TRBJ2-7; D not certain. The specimen comprised CD8+ T cells from blood, sampled before the fourth cycle of nivolumab. DNA for the CDR3: TGTGCCAGCAGCCTAGAATGGATTCCCCACGAGCAGTACTTC. Its translation: CASSLEWIPHEQYF.